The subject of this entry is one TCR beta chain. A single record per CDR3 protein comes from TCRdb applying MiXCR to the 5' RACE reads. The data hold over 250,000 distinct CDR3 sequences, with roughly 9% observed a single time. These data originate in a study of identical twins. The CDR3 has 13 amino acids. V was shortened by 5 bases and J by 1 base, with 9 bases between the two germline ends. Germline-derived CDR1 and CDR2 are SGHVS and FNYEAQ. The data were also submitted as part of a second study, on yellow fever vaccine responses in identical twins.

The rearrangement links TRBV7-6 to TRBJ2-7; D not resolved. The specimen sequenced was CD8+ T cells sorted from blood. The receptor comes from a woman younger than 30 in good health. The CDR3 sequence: CASSPEMSYEQYF. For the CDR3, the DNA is TGTGCCAGCAGCCCCGAGATGTCCTACGAGCAGTACTTC.